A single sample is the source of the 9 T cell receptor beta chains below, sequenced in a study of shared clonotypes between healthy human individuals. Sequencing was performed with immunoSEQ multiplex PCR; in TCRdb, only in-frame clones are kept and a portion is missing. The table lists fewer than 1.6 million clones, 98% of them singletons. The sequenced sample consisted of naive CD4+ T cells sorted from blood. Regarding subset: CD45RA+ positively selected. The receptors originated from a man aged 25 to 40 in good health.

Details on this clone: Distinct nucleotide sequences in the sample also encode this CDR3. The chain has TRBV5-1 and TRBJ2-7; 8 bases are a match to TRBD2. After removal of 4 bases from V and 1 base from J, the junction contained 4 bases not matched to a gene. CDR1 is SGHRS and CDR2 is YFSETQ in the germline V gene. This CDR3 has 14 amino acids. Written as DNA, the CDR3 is TGCGCCAGCAGCCTGGGACTAGGTTCCTACGAGCAGTACTTC. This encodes CASSLGLGSYEQYF. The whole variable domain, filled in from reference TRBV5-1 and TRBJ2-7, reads KAGVTQTPRYLIKTRGQQVTLSCSPISGHRSVSWYQQTPGQGLQFLFEYFSETQRNKGNFPGRFSGRQFSNSRSEMNVSTLELGDSALYLCASSLGLGSYEQYFGPGTRLTVT.

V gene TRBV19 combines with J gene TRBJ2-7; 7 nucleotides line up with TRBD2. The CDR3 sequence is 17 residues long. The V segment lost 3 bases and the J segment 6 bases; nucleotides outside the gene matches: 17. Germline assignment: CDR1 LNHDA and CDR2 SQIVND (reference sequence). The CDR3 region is CASSIQAGRGFYREQYF. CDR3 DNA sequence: TGTGCCAGTAGTATCCAAGCGGGGAGAGGCTTTTATCGCGAGCAGTACTTC.

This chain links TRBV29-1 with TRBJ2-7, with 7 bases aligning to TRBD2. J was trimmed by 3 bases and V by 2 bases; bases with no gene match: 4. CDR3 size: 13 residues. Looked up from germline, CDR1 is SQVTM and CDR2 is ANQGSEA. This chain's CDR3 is CSVELTGGYEQYF. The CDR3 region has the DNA TGCAGCGTTGAACTGACGGGAGGCTACGAGCAGTACTTC.

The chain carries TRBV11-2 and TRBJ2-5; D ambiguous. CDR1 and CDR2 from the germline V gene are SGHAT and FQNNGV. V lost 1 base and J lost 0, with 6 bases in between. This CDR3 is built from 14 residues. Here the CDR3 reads CASSLGSYQETQYF. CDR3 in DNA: TGTGCCAGCAGCTTAGGCAGTTACCAAGAGACCCAGTACTTC. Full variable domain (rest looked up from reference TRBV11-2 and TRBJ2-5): EAGVAQSPRYKIIEKRQSVAFWCNPISGHATLYWYQQILGQGPKLLIQFQNNGVVDDSQLPKDRFSAERLKGVDSTLKIQPAKLEDSAVYLCASSLGSYQETQYFGPGTRLLVL.

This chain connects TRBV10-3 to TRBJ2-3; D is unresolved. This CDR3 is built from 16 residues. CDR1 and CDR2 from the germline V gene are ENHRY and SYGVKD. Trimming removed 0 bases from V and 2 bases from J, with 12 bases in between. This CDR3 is CAISESTPFYTDTQYF. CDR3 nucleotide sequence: TGTGCCATCAGTGAGTCGACCCCTTTTTACACAGATACGCAGTATTTT.

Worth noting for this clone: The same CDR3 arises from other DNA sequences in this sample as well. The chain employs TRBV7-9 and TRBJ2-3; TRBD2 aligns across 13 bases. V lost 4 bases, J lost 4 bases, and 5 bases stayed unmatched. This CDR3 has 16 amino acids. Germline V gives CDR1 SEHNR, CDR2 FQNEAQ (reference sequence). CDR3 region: CASSSGLAGVADTQYF. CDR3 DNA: TGTGCCAGCAGCTCTGGACTAGCGGGAGTTGCAGATACGCAGTATTTT. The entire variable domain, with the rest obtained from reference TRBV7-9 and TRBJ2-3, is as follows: DTGVSQNPRHKITKRGQNVTFRCDPISEHNRLYWYRQTLGQGPEFLTYFQNEAQLEKSRLLSDRFSAERPKGSFSTLEIQRTEQGDSAMYLCASSSGLAGVADTQYFGPGTRLTVL.

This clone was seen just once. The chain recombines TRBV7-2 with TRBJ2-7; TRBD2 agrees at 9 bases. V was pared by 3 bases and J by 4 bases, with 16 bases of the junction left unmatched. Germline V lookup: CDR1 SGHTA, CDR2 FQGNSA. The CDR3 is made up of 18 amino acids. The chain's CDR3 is CASSFGWFSGRSGYEQYF. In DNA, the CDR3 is TGTGCCAGCAGCTTTGGATGGTTTAGCGGGAGATCGGGGTACGAGCAGTACTTC. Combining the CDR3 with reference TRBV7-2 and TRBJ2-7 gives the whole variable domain GAGVSQSPSNKVTEKGKDVELRCDPISGHTALYWYRQSLGQGLEFLIYFQGNSAPDKSGLPSDRFSAERTGGSVSTLTIQRTQQEDSAVYLCASSFGWFSGRSGYEQYFGPGTRLTVT.

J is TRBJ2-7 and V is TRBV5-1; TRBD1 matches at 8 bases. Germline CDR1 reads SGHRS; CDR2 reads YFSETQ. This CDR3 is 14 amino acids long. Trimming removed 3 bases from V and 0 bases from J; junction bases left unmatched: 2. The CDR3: CASSSGQVSYEQYF. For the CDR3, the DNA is TGCGCCAGCAGCTCGGGACAGGTCTCCTACGAGCAGTACTTC.

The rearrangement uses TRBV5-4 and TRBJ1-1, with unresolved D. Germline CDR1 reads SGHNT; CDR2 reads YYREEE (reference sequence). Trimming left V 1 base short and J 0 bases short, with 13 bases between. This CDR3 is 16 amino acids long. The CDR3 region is CASSLNLVSMNTEAFF. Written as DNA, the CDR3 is TGTGCCAGCAGCTTGAATCTTGTCTCTATGAACACTGAAGCTTTCTTT.